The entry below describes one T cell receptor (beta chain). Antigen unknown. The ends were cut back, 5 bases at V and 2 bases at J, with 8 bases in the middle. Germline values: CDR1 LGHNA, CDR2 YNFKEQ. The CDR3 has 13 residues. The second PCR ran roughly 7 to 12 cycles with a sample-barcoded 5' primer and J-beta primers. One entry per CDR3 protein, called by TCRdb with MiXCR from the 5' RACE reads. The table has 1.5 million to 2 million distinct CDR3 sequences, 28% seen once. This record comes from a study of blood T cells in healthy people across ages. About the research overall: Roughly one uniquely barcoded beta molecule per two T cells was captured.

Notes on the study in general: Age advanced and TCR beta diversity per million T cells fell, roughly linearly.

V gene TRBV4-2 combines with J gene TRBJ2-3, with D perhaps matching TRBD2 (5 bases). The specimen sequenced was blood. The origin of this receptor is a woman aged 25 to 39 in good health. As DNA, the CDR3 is TGTGCCAGCAGCAGGGAGATCACAGATACGCAGTATTTT. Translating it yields CASSREITDTQYF.